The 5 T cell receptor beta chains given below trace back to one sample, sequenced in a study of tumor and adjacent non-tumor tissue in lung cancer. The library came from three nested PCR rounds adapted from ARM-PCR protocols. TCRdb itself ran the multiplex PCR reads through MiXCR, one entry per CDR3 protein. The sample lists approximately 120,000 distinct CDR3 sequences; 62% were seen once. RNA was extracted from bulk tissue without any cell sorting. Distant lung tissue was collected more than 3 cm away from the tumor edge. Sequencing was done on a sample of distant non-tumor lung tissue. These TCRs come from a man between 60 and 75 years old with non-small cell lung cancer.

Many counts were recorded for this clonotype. The CDR3 nucleotides are TGCGCCAGCAGCCAAGCAGGGAGGCGCACTGAAGCTTTCTTT. Translated, it gives CASSQAGRRTEAFF. V and J are TRBV4-1 and TRBJ1-1; perhaps TRBD1 as D (5 bases). V dropped 1 base and J dropped 4 bases, with 10 bases sitting between them. CDR1 and CDR2 from the germline V gene are MGHRA and YSYEKL. This CDR3 has 14 amino acids.

In DNA form, the CDR3 reads TGTGCCAGCACCACAGGGCCCCGTAACTGTGGTTACACCTTC. Translated: CASTTGPRNCGYTF. This sequence joins TRBV6-6 and TRBJ1-2, with a weak D call TRBD1 (6 bases). V was clipped by 7 bases and J by 11 bases, with 23 bases between them. The CDR3 totals 14 residues. Germline V gene lookup returns CDR1 MNHNY and CDR2 SVGAGI (reference sequence).

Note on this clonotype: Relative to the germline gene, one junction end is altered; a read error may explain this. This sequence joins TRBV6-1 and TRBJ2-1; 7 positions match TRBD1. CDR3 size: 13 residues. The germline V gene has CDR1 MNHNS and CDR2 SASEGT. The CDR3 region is CTSTETDRSEQFF. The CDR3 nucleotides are TGTACCAGCACCGAGACGGACAGGAGTGAGCAGTTCTTC.

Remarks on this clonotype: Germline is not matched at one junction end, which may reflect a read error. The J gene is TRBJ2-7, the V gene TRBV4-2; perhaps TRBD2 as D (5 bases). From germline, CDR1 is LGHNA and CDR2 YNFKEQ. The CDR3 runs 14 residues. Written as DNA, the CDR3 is TGTGCCATCAGCCAAGATCGCCTAGCTGGCGAGCAGTACTTC. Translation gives CAISQDRLAGEQYF.

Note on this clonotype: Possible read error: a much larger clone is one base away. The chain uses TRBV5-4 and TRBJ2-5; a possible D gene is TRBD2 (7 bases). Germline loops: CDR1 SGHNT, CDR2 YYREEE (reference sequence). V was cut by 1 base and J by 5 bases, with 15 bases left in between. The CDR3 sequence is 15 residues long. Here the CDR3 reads CASSLRGGVDETQYF. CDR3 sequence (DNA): TGTGCCAGCAGCTTGAGAGGGGGGGTCGACGAGACCCAGTACTTC.